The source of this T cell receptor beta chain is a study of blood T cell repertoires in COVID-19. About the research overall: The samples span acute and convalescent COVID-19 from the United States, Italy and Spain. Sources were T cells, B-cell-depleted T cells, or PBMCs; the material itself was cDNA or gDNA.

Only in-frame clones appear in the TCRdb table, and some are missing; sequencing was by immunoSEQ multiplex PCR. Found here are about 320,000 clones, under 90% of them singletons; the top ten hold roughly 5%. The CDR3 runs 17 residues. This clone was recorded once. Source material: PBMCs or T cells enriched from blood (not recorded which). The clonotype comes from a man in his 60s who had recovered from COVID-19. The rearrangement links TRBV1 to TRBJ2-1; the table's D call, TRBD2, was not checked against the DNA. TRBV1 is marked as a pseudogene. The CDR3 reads CTSSCRGGTSNYNEQFF. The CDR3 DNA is TGCACCAGCAGCTGCCGGGGCGGGACTAGCAACTACAATGAGCAGTTCTTC.